A selection of T cell receptor beta chains follows, all from one sample in a study of blood T cell repertoires in COVID-19. Assay: immunoSEQ multiplex PCR; the TCRdb copy retains only in-frame clones and omits some. The profile shows 200,000 to 250,000 clones, around 83% of them singletons. Sequenced: peripheral blood. The receptors here all came from a man older than 75 with acute or convalescent COVID-19. Both conserved end residues are part of each CDR3. D genes are given only for firm matches. Clone size is given for some rows only: seen once, a few or many times, or a class if the clone is expanded.

j_gene: TRBJ1-5
v_gene: TRBV7-8
d_gene: .
abundance: .
CDR3aa: CASSLVGGNSNQPQHF
CDR3nt: TGTGCCAGCAGCTTAGTCGGCGGGAATAGCAATCAGCCCCAGCATTTT

j_gene: TRBJ2-1
v_gene: TRBV3-1/TRBV3-2
d_gene: .
abundance: .
CDR3aa: CASSWGRNEQFF
CDR3nt: TGTGCCAGCAGCTGGGGCAGGAATGAGCAGTTCTTC

j_gene: TRBJ2-1
v_gene: TRBV4-1
d_gene: .
abundance: .
CDR3aa: CASSQDPGTPGREYNEQFF
CDR3nt: TGCGCCAGCAGCCAAGACCCGGGGACACCGGGCCGGGAATACAATGAGCAGTTCTTC

j_gene: TRBJ2-5
v_gene: TRBV11-1
d_gene: .
abundance: .
CDR3aa: CASSFGDSLYQETQYF
CDR3nt: TGTGCCAGCAGCTTCGGGGACTCCCTCTACCAAGAGACCCAGTACTTC

j_gene: TRBJ2-4
v_gene: TRBV5-1
d_gene: .
abundance: .
CDR3aa: CASSSGQLFALAKNIQYF
CDR3nt: TGCGCCAGCAGCTCCGGACAATTATTCGCCCTAGCCAAAAACATTCAGTACTTC

j_gene: TRBJ2-3
v_gene: TRBV5-1
d_gene: TRBD2
abundance: .
CDR3aa: CASTPWSGRIDTQYF
CDR3nt: TGCGCCAGCACGCCTTGGAGCGGGAGGATAGATACGCAGTATTTT

j_gene: TRBJ2-1
v_gene: TRBV18
d_gene: TRBD2
abundance: .
CDR3aa: CASSPSLADYNEQFF
CDR3nt: TGTGCCAGCTCACCCTCCCTAGCGGACTACAATGAGCAGTTCTTC

j_gene: TRBJ1-2
v_gene: TRBV12-3/TRBV12-4
d_gene: .
abundance: few
CDR3aa: CASSQGHPRGYTF
CDR3nt: TGTGCCAGCAGCCAAGGACATCCTCGGGGCTACACCTTC

j_gene: TRBJ2-7
v_gene: TRBV5-6
d_gene: TRBD1
abundance: once
CDR3aa: CASSLFDRESYEQYF
CDR3nt: TGTGCCAGCAGCTTGTTTGACAGGGAGTCCTACGAGCAGTACTTC

j_gene: TRBJ2-6
v_gene: TRBV7-9
d_gene: .
abundance: .
CDR3aa: CASSLSGRSGANVLTF
CDR3nt: TGTGCCAGCAGCCTCTCGGGGAGGTCTGGGGCCAACGTCCTGACTTTC

j_gene: TRBJ1-4
v_gene: TRBV5-1
d_gene: TRBD1
abundance: .
CDR3aa: CASSSGTGEGKLFF
CDR3nt: TGCGCCAGCAGCTCGGGGACAGGGGAGGGAAAACTGTTTTTT

j_gene: TRBJ1-5
v_gene: TRBV30
d_gene: TRBD1
abundance: .
CDR3aa: CAWRDKQGLSNQPQHF
CDR3nt: TGTGCCTGGAGAGATAAACAGGGGCTAAGCAATCAGCCCCAGCATTTT